These 10 T cell receptor beta chains were all obtained from the same sample, sequenced in a study of T cell responses to AZD1222 COVID-19 vaccine. The table came from immunoSEQ multiplex PCR; TCRdb's copy has only in-frame clones and leaves some out. The sample shows 140,000 to 150,000 clones, around 90% of them seen only once. The sample consisted of peripheral blood, taken 28 days after the second AZD1222 dose. These receptors were obtained from an adult who received the AZD1222 COVID-19 vaccine.

V and J are TRBV29-1 and TRBJ2-2, with a possible D match to TRBD2 (5 bases). The V end was cut by 2 bases, the J end by 5 bases, with 12 bases between. Germline loops: CDR1 SQVTM, CDR2 ANQGSEA. This CDR3 region has 14 residues. The CDR3 nucleotides read TGCAGCGTTGAATGGAGTCCGGGAACCGGGGAGCTGTTTTTT. This gives the protein CSVEWSPGTGELFF.

V usage is TRBV28 and J usage is TRBJ1-2; 8 positions agree with TRBD1. V lost 4 bases and J lost 2; bases outside the gene matches: 6. The CDR3 runs to 15 residues. Germline loops: CDR1 MDHEN, CDR2 SYDVKM. CDR3 sequence (DNA): TGTGCCAGCAGTTCTCAGGGGGCTCGAAACTATGGCTACACCTTC. Translated, it gives CASSSQGARNYGYTF.

The genes are TRBV24-1 and TRBJ1-2; a possible D gene is TRBD1 (6 bases). This CDR3 comprises 13 residues. Looked up from germline, CDR1 is KGHDR and CDR2 is SFDVKD. V lost 5 bases, J lost 6 bases, and 12 bases lay in between. CDR3 in amino acids: CATSGGGGDGYTF. The CDR3 DNA sequence: TGTGCCACCAGTGGTGGAGGGGGTGATGGCTACACCTTC.

The chain couples TRBV29-1 to TRBJ2-5; 8 bases match TRBD1. The CDR3 extends over 13 amino acids. The junction had 8 bases not matched to a gene; V was cut back by 6 bases and J by 5 bases. Germline assignment: CDR1 SQVTM and CDR2 ANQGSEA. In DNA form, the CDR3 reads TGCAGCGTCAATACAGGGGGTTCGGAGACCCAGTACTTC. Its translation: CSVNTGGSETQYF. Full variable domain (rest looked up from reference TRBV29-1 and TRBJ2-5): SAVISQKPSRDICQRGTSLTIQCQVDSQVTMMFWYRQQPGQSLTLIATANQGSEATYESGFVIDKFPISRPNLTFSTLTVSNMSPEDSSIYLCSVNTGGSETQYFGPGTRLLVL.

In this sample, this clone turned up once. The J gene is TRBJ2-5, the V gene TRBV6-6; D gene ambiguous. The V end lost 4 bases, the J end lost 5 bases, and 5 bases lay between the germline ends. This CDR3 is 11 amino acids long. CDR1 is MNHNY and CDR2 is SVGAGI in the germline V gene (reference sequence). CDR3 DNA sequence: TGTGCCAGCAGTTTGATGGAGACCCAGTACTTC. Amino acid sequence: CASSLMETQYF.

The rearrangement uses TRBV27 and TRBJ1-1; no reliable D call. The V gene's germline CDR1 is MNHEY and CDR2 SMNVEV (reference sequence). This CDR3 spans 13 amino acids. Trimming pared 4 bases from V and 9 bases from J, leaving 15 bases between. CDR3 nucleotides: TGTGCCAGCAGTTCTGCGAGTAACTATAAAGCTTTCTTT. This encodes CASSSASNYKAFF.

The chain employs TRBV7-8 and TRBJ2-3; 11 nucleotides match TRBD2. Germline lookup yields CDR1 SGHVS and CDR2 FQNEAQ. J lost 3 bases, V lost 7 bases, and 12 bases had no gene match. The CDR3 is made up of 17 amino acids. In DNA, the CDR3 is TGTGCCAGCACCATGGAGTTAGCGGGAGGGCTGACAGATACGCAGTATTTT. It codes for CASTMELAGGLTDTQYF.

V is TRBV6-1 and J is TRBJ2-6, with 8 bases that match TRBD1. CDR1 and CDR2 from the germline V gene are MNHNS and SASEGT. This CDR3 has 21 residues. V dropped 1 base and J dropped 2; count of bases not matched to a gene: 16. The CDR3 DNA follows: TGTGCCAGCAGTGAAGGGGGGGTGACAGGGGAAACTAGGCCTGGGGCCAACGTCCTGACTTTC. Amino acids: CASSEGGVTGETRPGANVLTF.

The rearrangement uses TRBV5-6 and TRBJ2-3; D may be TRBD1 (5 bases). The length of the CDR3 is 16 residues. Germline lookup yields CDR1 SGHDT and CDR2 YYEEEE. Trimming shortened V by 0 bases and J by 1 base, and 12 bases separated the two germline ends. The CDR3 loop reads CASSLDQGWGTDTQYF. DNA for the CDR3: TGTGCCAGCAGCTTGGACCAGGGCTGGGGCACAGATACGCAGTATTTT.

This chain connects TRBV5-1 to TRBJ2-5; no definite D call. Per germline, CDR1 SGHRS and CDR2 YFSETQ. The CDR3 is made up of 11 amino acids. Trimming pared 4 bases from V and 1 base from J, leaving 2 bases between. CDR3 in amino acids: CASSIQETQYF. Written as DNA, the CDR3 is TGCGCCAGCAGCATCCAAGAGACCCAGTACTTC.